The 14 T cell receptor beta chains below come from one sample, sequenced in a study of cytomegalovirus exposure and HLA in healthy donors. Using immunoSEQ multiplex PCR, the repertoire was profiled, and TCRdb retains in-frame clones only, with some absent. Seen here are about 160,000 clones, approximately 87% observed once, and the top ten hold roughly 5.8%. Material for sequencing was PBMCs. These receptors all stem from a woman between 25 and 40 years old in good health and CMV-seronegative.

The DNA of the CDR3 is TGCGCCAGCAGCTTGGATGGACAGGGGGCTCGAGGCTACACCTTC. Translation gives CASSLDGQGARGYTF. V and J are TRBV5-1 and TRBJ1-2, with 11 bases aligning to TRBD1. The germline V gene has CDR1 SGHRS and CDR2 YFSETQ. The CDR3 is made up of 15 amino acids. Unmatched junction bases numbered 6, after V lost 0 bases and J lost 8 bases.

J is TRBJ1-1 and V is TRBV9, with D unresolved. V lost 0 bases and J 1 base, leaving 7 bases between the germline ends. The CDR3 spans 14 residues. Per the germline V gene, CDR1 is SGDLS and CDR2 is YYNGEE. In DNA, the CDR3 is TGTGCCAGCAGCGTAGTTCAGGAGAACACTGAAGCTTTCTTT. Its translation: CASSVVQENTEAFF.

Comment on this clone: Other DNA sequences within the sample encode an identical CDR3. The CDR3 sequence is CASSPGYEQYF. CDR3 DNA sequence: TGTGCCAGCTCACCAGGCTACGAGCAGTACTTC. The rearrangement joins TRBV18 to TRBJ2-7; no definite D call. Germline V gene lookup returns CDR1 KGHSH and CDR2 LQKENI. The germline V and J ends were trimmed by 2 bases and 3 bases, with 2 bases remaining between them. CDR3 length: 11 residues.

The genes are TRBV18 and TRBJ2-5; 7 nucleotides match TRBD2. With 3 bases clipped from V and 3 bases from J, the junction kept 4 bases outside the gene matches. The germline V gene encodes CDR1 KGHSH and CDR2 LQKENI. CDR3 length: 14 residues. CDR3 sequence: CASSPGLTKETQYF. CDR3 in DNA: TGTGCCAGCTCACCGGGACTAACTAAAGAGACCCAGTACTTC.

The V gene is TRBV7-8, the J gene TRBJ2-5; 10 bases fit TRBD1. V dropped 1 base and J dropped 4; count of bases not matched to a gene: 12. The CDR3 consists of 18 residues. Germline V lookup: CDR1 SGHVS, CDR2 FQNEAQ. This CDR3 reads CASSLGVGTGDLVETQYF. The CDR3 DNA reads TGTGCCAGCAGCTTAGGGGTAGGGACAGGGGATCTGGTAGAGACCCAGTACTTC.

The V and J genes are TRBV7-9 and TRBJ1-5; the D is unclear. The CDR3 consists of 13 residues. V lost 4 bases to trimming and J lost 3 bases, with 7 bases between them. From germline, CDR1 is SEHNR and CDR2 FQNEAQ (reference sequence). The CDR3 is CASSYGPNQPQHF. CDR3 nucleotide sequence: TGTGCCAGCAGCTACGGACCCAATCAGCCCCAGCATTTT.

The genes are TRBV4-1 and TRBJ1-1, with a possible D match to TRBD1 (6 bases). The CDR3 is 14 residues long. Between the trimmed V and J ends, which lost 0 bases and 5 bases, there was a span of 10 bases. Looked up from germline, CDR1 is MGHRA and CDR2 is YSYEKL. As DNA, the CDR3 is TGCGCCAGCAGCCAAGAACGGGGGGCAACTGAAGCTTTCTTT. Translation gives CASSQERGATEAFF.

The rearrangement links TRBV9 to TRBJ2-7; a weak D match, TRBD1 (6 bases). Germline V gene sequence: CDR1 SGDLS, CDR2 YYNGEE. The CDR3 has 14 residues. Deletions cut 4 bases from V and 2 bases from J, with 13 bases between. The CDR3 DNA reads TGTGCCAGCAGCTCAGGGGACGGGGCCTACGAGCAGTACTTC. Its protein product is CASSSGDGAYEQYF. The full variable domain, with the rest looked up from reference TRBV9 and TRBJ2-7, is DSGVTQTPKHLITATGQRVTLRCSPRSGDLSVYWYQQSLDQGLQFLIQYYNGEERAKGNILERFSAQQFPDLHSELNLSSLELGDSALYFCASSSGDGAYEQYFGPGTRLTVT.

This chain uses TRBV5-6 with TRBJ2-2; 12 nucleotides align to TRBD2. Per the germline V gene, CDR1 is SGHDT and CDR2 is YYEEEE. This CDR3 is 18 amino acids long. Unmatched junction bases numbered 8, after V lost 1 base and J lost 4 bases. The CDR3 spells CASSLRTSGRRVTGELFF. The CDR3 DNA is TGTGCCAGCAGCTTGAGAACTAGCGGGAGGAGGGTCACCGGGGAGCTGTTTTTT.

In its sample, this clone was seen a few times. One base away lies a much larger clone, so this may be a sequencing read error. V and J are TRBV6-5 and TRBJ2-2, with D hard to call. Germline CDR1 MNHEY, CDR2 SVGAGI. V was cut by 0 bases and J by 4 bases, with 3 bases left in between. The CDR3 loop spans 13 amino acids. The CDR3 loop is CASSYSSTGELFF. CDR3 in DNA: TGTGCCAGCAGTTACTCTAGCACCGGGGAGCTGTTTTTT.

CDR3 sequence: CASSSVQGGEAFF. The CDR3 nucleotides read TGTGCCAGCAGTAGCGTGCAGGGCGGAGAAGCTTTCTTT. V and J are TRBV7-6 and TRBJ1-1; D possibly corresponds to TRBD1 (5 bases). CDR1 is SGHVS and CDR2 is FNYEAQ in the germline V gene. This CDR3 comprises 13 residues. V was clipped by 6 bases and J by 8 bases, with 16 bases between them. Together with reference TRBV7-6 and TRBJ1-1, the CDR3 gives the full variable domain: GAGVSQSPRYKVTKRGQDVALRCDPISGHVSLYWYRQALGQGPEFLTYFNYEAQQDKSGLPNDRFSAERPEGSISTLTIQRTEQRDSAMYRCASSSVQGGEAFFGQGTRLTVV.

The J gene is TRBJ2-7, the V gene TRBV6-6; 10 bases are shared with TRBD2. The germline CDR1 and CDR2 sequences are MNHNY and SVGAGI (reference sequence). J lost 5 bases, V lost 5 bases, and 9 bases had no gene match. The CDR3 is 15 amino acids. The CDR3 DNA reads TGTGCCAGCAGTCCGCAAGCGGGGGGGCCGGACGAGCAGTACTTC. This codes for CASSPQAGGPDEQYF.

The gene calls are TRBV9 and TRBJ2-7; no firm D call. Looked up from germline, CDR1 is SGDLS and CDR2 is YYNGEE. V dropped 4 bases and J dropped 6 bases, with 17 bases sitting between them. The CDR3 is made up of 14 amino acids. The CDR3 nucleotides are TGTGCCAGCAGCCTCCGGGCGGCAGAAGGCGAGCAGTACTTC. Its protein is CASSLRAAEGEQYF.

The chain has TRBV28 and TRBJ1-2; D is uncertain. Germline CDR1 is MDHEN and CDR2 is SYDVKM. Trimming left V 7 bases short and J 1 base short, with 10 bases between. The CDR3 length is 13 residues. This CDR3 is CASTPQLNYGYTF. The DNA for the CDR3 is TGTGCCAGCACCCCGCAGCTTAACTATGGCTACACCTTC.